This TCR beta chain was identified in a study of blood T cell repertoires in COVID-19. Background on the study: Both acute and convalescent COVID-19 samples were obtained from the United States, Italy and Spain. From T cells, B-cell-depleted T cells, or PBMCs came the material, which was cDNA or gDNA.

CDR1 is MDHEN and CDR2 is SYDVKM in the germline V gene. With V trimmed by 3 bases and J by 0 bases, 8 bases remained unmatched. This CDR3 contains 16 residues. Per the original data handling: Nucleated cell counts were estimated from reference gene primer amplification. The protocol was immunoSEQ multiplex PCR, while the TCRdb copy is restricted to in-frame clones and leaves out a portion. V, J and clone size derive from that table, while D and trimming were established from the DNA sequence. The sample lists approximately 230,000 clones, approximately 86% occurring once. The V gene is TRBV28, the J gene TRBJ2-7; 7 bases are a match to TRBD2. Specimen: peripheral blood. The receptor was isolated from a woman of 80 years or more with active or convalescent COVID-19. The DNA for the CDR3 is TGTGCCAGCAGTTTCGGCCCGGGAGGAATCTCCTACGAGCAGTACTTC. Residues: CASSFGPGGISYEQYF.